A single T cell receptor (beta chain) is shown here with its context. V was pared by 0 bases and J by 0 bases, with 7 bases between. CDR3 length: 15 amino acids. Per germline, CDR1 MGHRA and CDR2 YSYEKL. Profiled with immunoSEQ multiplex PCR; TCRdb holds only in-frame clones, not every one. The sample has around 130,000 clones, more than 80% seen once. The source of the sample is a study of control samples from healthy donors and cancer patients. The rearrangement uses TRBV4-1 and TRBJ2-3; perhaps TRBD2 as D (6 bases). Specimen: blood. This sequence was found in a man aged 50-60 years in good health. CDR3 sequence: CASSQETSSTDTQYF. CDR3 sequence (DNA): TGCGCCAGCAGCCAAGAGACTAGTAGCACAGATACGCAGTATTTT.